This T cell receptor beta chain was profiled in a study of blood T cell repertoires in COVID-19. Across the whole study: Donors in the United States, Italy and Spain gave samples during acute or convalescent COVID-19. The cDNA or gDNA used as material had been derived from T cells, B-cell-depleted T cells, or PBMCs.

With regard to this clone: The sample has other DNA sequences that encode this CDR3 too.

Per the original methods: Reference gene primer amplification gave estimated nucleated cell counts. Repertoires were generated with immunoSEQ multiplex PCR, while TCRdb's copy carries only in-frame clones and drops some. From that table come the V and J calls and clone size; the DNA was used to work out D and trimming. The table has about 180,000 clones, 80% to 90% seen once. The ends were cut back, 8 bases at V and 5 bases at J, with 9 bases in the middle. CDR3 length equals 11 residues. The germline CDR1 and CDR2 sequences are MDHEN and SYDVKM. The receptor was isolated from a man aged 55 to 70 with acute or convalescent COVID-19. Material: peripheral blood. V and J are TRBV28 and TRBJ1-2; TRBD1 is a possible D gene (5 bases). DNA for the CDR3: TGTGCCAGCCTTGGGGGGTATGGCTACACCTTC. Amino acids: CASLGGYGYTF.